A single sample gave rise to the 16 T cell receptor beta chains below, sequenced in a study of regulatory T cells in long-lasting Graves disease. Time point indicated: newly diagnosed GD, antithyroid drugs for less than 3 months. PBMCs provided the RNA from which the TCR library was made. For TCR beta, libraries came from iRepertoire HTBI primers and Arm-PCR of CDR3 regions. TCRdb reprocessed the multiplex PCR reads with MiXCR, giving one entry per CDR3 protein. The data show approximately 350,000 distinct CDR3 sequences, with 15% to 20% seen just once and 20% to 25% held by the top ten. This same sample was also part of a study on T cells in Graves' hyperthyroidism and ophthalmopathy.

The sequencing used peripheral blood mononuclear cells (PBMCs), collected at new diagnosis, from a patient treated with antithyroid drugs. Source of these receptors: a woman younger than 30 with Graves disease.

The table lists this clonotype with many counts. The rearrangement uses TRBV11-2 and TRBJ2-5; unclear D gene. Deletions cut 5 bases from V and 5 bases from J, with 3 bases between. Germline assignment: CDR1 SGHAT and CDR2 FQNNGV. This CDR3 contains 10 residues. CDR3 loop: CASSGETQYF. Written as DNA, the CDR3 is TGTGCCAGCAGCGGGGAGACCCAGTACTTC.

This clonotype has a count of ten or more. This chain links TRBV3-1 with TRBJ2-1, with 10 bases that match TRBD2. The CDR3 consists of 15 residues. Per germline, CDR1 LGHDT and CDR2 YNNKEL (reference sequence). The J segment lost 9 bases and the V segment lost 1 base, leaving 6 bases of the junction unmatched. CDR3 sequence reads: CASSQAVLAGTEQFF. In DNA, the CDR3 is TGTGCCAGCAGCCAAGCTGTACTAGCGGGAACTGAGCAGTTCTTC.

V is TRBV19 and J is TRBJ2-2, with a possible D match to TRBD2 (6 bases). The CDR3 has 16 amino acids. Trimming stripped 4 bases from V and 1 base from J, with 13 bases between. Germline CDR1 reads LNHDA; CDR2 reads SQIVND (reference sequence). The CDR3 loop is CASSTTWDLNTGELFF. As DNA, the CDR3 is TGTGCCAGTAGTACCACGTGGGACTTGAACACCGGGGAGCTGTTTTTT.

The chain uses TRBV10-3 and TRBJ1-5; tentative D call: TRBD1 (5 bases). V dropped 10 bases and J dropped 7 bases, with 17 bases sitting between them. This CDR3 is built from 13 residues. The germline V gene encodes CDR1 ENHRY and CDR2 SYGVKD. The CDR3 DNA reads TGTGCCAGCACACCCAGGGAGGGGCAGCCCCAGCATTTT. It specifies CASTPREGQPQHF.

CDR3 coding DNA: TGCGCCAGCTTTCGGGGGGGCTCTGGGGCCAACGTCCTGACTTTC. Translated, it gives CASFRGGSGANVLTF. This sequence joins TRBV10-2 and TRBJ2-6, with TRBD2 matching 8 bases. The CDR3 runs 15 residues. The trim removed 8 bases at V and 0 bases at J, leaving 3 bases unmatched. Germline CDR1 and CDR2: WSHSY and SAAADI.

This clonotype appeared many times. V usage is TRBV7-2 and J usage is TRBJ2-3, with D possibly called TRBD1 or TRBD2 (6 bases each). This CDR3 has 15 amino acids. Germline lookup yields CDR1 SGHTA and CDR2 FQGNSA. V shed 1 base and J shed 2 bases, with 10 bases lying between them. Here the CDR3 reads CASSLGGANTDTQYF. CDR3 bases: TGTGCCAGCAGCTTAGGGGGGGCGAACACAGATACGCAGTATTTT. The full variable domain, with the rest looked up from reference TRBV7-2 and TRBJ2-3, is GAGVSQSPSNKVTEKGKDVELRCDPISGHTALYWYRQSLGQGLEFLIYFQGNSAPDKSGLPSDRFSAERTGGSVSTLTIQRTQQEDSAVYLCASSLGGANTDTQYFGPGTRLTVL.

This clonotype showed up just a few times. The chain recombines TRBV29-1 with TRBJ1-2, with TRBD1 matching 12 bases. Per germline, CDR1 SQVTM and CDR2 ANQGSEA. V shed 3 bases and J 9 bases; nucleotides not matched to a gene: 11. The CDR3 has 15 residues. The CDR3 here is CSVEVPGQGAHRYTF. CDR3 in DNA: TGCAGCGTTGAGGTGCCGGGACAGGGGGCGCACCGCTACACCTTC.

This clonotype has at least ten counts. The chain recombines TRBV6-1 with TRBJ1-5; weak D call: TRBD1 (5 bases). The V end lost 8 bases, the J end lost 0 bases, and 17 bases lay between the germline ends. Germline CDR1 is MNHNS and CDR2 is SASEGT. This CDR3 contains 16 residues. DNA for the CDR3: TGTGCCAGCGCCTCTCCGGGGGGGTTTAGCAATCAGCCCCAGCATTTT. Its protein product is CASASPGGFSNQPQHF.

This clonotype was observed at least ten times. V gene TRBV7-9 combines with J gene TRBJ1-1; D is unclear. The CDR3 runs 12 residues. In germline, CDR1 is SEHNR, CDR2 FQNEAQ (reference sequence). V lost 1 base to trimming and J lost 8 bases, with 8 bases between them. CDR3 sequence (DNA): TGTGCCAGCAGCTTAGGAGCACAGGAAGCTTTCTTT. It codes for CASSLGAQEAFF.

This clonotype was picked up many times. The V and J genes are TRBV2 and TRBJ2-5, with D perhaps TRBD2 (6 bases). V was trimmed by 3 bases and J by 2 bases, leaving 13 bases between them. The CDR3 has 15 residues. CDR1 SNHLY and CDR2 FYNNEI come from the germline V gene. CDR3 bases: TGTGCCAGCAGTGACTCACTAGCACCGCAAGAGACCCAGTACTTC. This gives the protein CASSDSLAPQETQYF.

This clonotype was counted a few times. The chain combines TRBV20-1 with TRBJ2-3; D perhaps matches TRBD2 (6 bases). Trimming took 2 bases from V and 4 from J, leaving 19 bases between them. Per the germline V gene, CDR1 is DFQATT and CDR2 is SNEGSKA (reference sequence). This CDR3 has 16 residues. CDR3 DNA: TGCAGTGCTAGATTTGGAGGGCGCAATCGGGCAGATACGCAGTATTTT. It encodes CSARFGGRNRADTQYF.

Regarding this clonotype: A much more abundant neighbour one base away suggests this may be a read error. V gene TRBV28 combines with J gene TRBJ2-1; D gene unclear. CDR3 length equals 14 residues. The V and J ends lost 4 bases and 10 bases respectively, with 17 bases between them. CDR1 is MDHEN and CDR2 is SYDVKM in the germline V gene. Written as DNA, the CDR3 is TGTGCCAGCAGTTCTGTTAGACCAGGATGGGAGCAGTTCTTC. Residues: CASSSVRPGWEQFF.

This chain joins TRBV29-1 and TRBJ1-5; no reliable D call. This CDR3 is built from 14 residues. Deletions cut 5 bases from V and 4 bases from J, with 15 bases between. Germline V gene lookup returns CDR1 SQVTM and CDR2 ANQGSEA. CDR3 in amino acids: CSVSGSSKNQPQHF. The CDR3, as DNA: TGCAGCGTTTCCGGGTCCAGTAAAAATCAGCCCCAGCATTTT.

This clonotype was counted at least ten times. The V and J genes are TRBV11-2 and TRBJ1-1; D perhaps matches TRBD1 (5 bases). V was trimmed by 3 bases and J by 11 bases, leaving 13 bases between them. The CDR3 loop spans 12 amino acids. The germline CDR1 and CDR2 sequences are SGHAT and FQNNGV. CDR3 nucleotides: TGTGCCAGCAGCTTCCGGGACCCAGGGGCTTTCTTT. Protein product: CASSFRDPGAFF.

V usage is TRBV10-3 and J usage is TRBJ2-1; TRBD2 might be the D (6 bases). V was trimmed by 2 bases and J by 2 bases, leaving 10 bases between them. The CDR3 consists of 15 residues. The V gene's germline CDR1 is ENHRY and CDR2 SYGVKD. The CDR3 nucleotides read TGTGCCATCAGTGAGGCCGGAGGGGCCTACAATGAGCAGTTCTTC. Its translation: CAISEAGGAYNEQFF.

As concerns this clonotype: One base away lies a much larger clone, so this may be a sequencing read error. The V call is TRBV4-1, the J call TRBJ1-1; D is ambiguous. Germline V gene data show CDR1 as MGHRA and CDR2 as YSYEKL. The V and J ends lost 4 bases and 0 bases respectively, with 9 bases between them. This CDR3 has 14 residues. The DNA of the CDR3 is TGCGCCAGCAGCCTGGCAGCCATGAACACTGAAGCTTTCTTT. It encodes CASSLAAMNTEAFF.